Listed below are T cell receptor beta chains from one sample, sequenced in a study of OX40 agonist ivuxolimab in advanced cancers. Produced via immunoSEQ multiplex PCR; TCRdb's table is partial and in-frame only. The sample has about 79,000 clones; about 90% are singletons. The sample consisted of CD4+ or CD8+ T cells sorted from blood, taken in a trial of the OX40 agonist ivuxolimab. The source is an adult with an advanced solid tumor such as melanoma, head and neck, liver or kidney cancer. CDR3s include the opening cysteine and the closing phenylalanine or tryptophan. The D gene is left open where the match is weak. For some rows the clone size is stated as once, few or many, or as a class when expanded; others skip it.

d_gene	j_gene	v_gene	abundance	CDR3aa	CDR3nt
NA	TRBJ1-3	TRBV7-9	NA	CASSFAASGNTIYF	TGTGCCAGCAGCTTCGCCGCGTCTGGAAACACCATATATTTT
TRBD1	TRBJ1-5	TRBV28	few	CASKTGGRNQPQHF	TGTGCCAGCAAGACAGGGGGCAGAAATCAGCCCCAGCATTTT
TRBD2	TRBJ2-7	TRBV5-5	NA	CASSLVGGRVHEQYF	TGTGCCAGCAGCCTAGTAGGCGGGAGAGTGCACGAGCAGTACTTC
NA	TRBJ2-5	TRBV2	NA	CASREAPGETQYF	TGTGCCAGCAGAGAGGCCCCGGGGGAGACCCAGTACTTC
NA	TRBJ2-7	TRBV7-3	NA	CASSRAGADYEQYF	TGTGCCAGCAGCCGAGCGGGTGCCGACTACGAGCAGTACTTC
TRBD1	TRBJ2-1	TRBV5-1	NA	CASSATGTAPIEQFF	TGCGCCAGCAGCGCGACCGGGACAGCACCCATCGAGCAGTTCTTC
TRBD2	TRBJ2-1	TRBV5-1	NA	CASSLAEAGGVYNEQFF	TGCGCCAGCAGCTTGGCCGAAGCGGGAGGGGTTTACAATGAGCAGTTCTTC
NA	TRBJ2-1	TRBV28	NA	CASGKRQFF	TGTGCCAGCGGGAAGCGGCAGTTCTTC
TRBD2	TRBJ2-3	TRBV11-2	NA	CASSFPGLAGETDTQYF	TGTGCCAGCAGTTTTCCGGGACTAGCGGGAGAGACAGATACGCAGTATTTT
NA	TRBJ1-5	TRBV5-6	NA	CASSFLAGSAQHF	TGTGCCAGCAGCTTTTTAGCCGGATCGGCCCAGCATTTT
TRBD2	TRBJ2-1	TRBV5-1	NA	CASSLDLVTSGRADEQFF	TGCGCCAGCAGCTTGGACCTCGTTACTAGCGGGAGGGCCGATGAGCAGTTCTTC
TRBD2	TRBJ2-2	TRBV5-1	NA	CASSLTLAGLNTGELFF	TGCGCCAGCAGCTTGACCCTAGCGGGGTTAAACACCGGGGAGCTGTTTTTT
NA	TRBJ1-4	TRBV10-3	NA	CAIKGGPANEKLFF	TGTGCCATCAAGGGGGGGCCGGCTAATGAAAAACTGTTTTTT
NA	TRBJ1-1	TRBV30	NA	CAWSVVRGTEAFF	TGTGCCTGGAGTGTAGTTAGGGGCACTGAAGCTTTCTTT
NA	TRBJ2-1	TRBV2	NA	CASSPLGSYNEQFF	TGTGCCAGCAGTCCATTGGGCAGCTACAATGAGCAGTTCTTC
NA	TRBJ2-1	TRBV7-6	once	CASSSPVGGGASSYNEQFF	TGTGCCAGCAGCTCCCCCGTGGGGGGCGGAGCCTCCTCCTACAATGAGCAGTTCTTC
NA	TRBJ2-2	TRBV19	NA	CASSLGANSNTGELFF	TGTGCCAGTAGTCTGGGAGCAAACTCGAACACCGGGGAGCTGTTTTTT
TRBD1	TRBJ1-2	TRBV30	NA	CASQGWLTNYGYTF	TGTGCCTCACAGGGGTGGTTGACTAACTATGGCTACACCTTC
TRBD2	TRBJ2-1	TRBV5-1	NA	CASSFPPGGGYNEQFF	TGCGCCAGCAGCTTCCCACCGGGGGGGGGCTACAATGAGCAGTTCTTC
NA	TRBJ1-2	TRBV5-5	NA	CASSLAPNNYGYTF	TGTGCCAGCAGCTTGGCACCGAATAACTATGGCTACACCTTC
NA	TRBJ2-7	TRBV5-1	NA	CASSLVGSYEQYF	TGCGCCAGCAGCTTGGTCGGATCCTACGAGCAGTACTTC
TRBD2	TRBJ2-7	TRBV19	NA	CASSIAGGRYEQYF	TGTGCCAGTAGTATAGCGGGAGGCCGCTACGAGCAGTACTTC
NA	TRBJ2-7	TRBV5-1	NA	CASSLTGRSNEQYF	TGCGCCAGCAGCTTGACCGGGAGATCGAACGAGCAGTACTTC
NA	TRBJ2-1	TRBV4-2	NA	CASSQFAKDEQFF	TGTGCCAGCAGCCAATTTGCTAAGGATGAGCAGTTCTTC
TRBD1	TRBJ2-2	TRBV11-2	NA	CASSSYRGTGELFF	TGTGCCAGCAGCTCCTACAGGGGAACCGGGGAGCTGTTTTTT
TRBD1	TRBJ2-7	TRBV5-6	NA	CASRNPGQGPGEQYF	TGTGCCAGCAGAAATCCGGGACAGGGACCTGGCGAGCAGTACTTC
NA	TRBJ1-2	TRBV6-1	NA	CASSLETHYGYTF	TGTGCCAGCAGCTTGGAAACCCACTATGGCTACACCTTC
NA	TRBJ1-3	TRBV25-1	NA	CASSESRVYGNTIYF	TGTGCCAGCAGTGAATCCAGGGTGTATGGAAACACCATATATTTT
NA	TRBJ2-3	TRBV30	NA	CAWSRGEGSGSDTQYF	TGTGCCTGGAGTCGAGGTGAAGGGTCAGGTTCAGATACGCAGTATTTT
NA	TRBJ2-7	TRBV7-7	NA	CASSLGAGSSYEQYF	TGTGCTAGCAGCTTAGGGGCGGGAAGCTCCTACGAGCAGTACTTC
TRBD2	TRBJ2-1	TRBV7-2	NA	CASSAGQRGSYNEQFF	TGTGCCAGCAGCGCCGGCCAGCGGGGTTCCTACAATGAGCAGTTCTTC
NA	TRBJ1-2	TRBV7-9	NA	CASSLHAGWQGYTF	TGTGCCAGCAGCTTACACGCAGGGTGGCAAGGCTACACCTTC
NA	TRBJ1-5	TRBV10-2	NA	CASSELMAGSGPQHF	TGCGCCAGCAGTGAGTTGATGGCGGGCAGTGGGCCCCAGCATTTT
NA	TRBJ1-3	TRBV6-1	few	CASSGGVRRTSGNTIYF	TGTGCCAGCAGTGGGGGTGTAAGACGGACCTCTGGAAACACCATATATTTT
TRBD1	TRBJ1-5	TRBV2	NA	CASKDRGNQPQHF	TGTGCCAGCAAAGACAGGGGAAATCAGCCCCAGCATTTT
NA	TRBJ2-3	TRBV29-1	NA	CSVERQPHRYF	TGCAGCGTTGAACGGCAGCCCCACAGGTATTTT
NA	TRBJ2-2	TRBV5-4	once	CASSFWDWGRTGELFF	TGTGCCAGCAGCTTTTGGGACTGGGGGAGGACCGGGGAGCTGTTTTTT
TRBD1	TRBJ2-5	TRBV5-4	NA	CASSPGTGVGETQYF	TGTGCCAGCAGCCCAGGGACAGGGGTTGGGGAGACCCAGTACTTC
NA	TRBJ2-7	TRBV9	NA	CASSKGQSSSYEQYF	TGTGCCAGCTCGAAAGGACAATCATCCTCCTACGAGCAGTACTTC
TRBD1	TRBJ1-2	TRBV5-5	once	CASSPVPGGGGYTF	TGTGCCAGCAGCCCGGTCCCAGGGGGCGGTGGCTACACCTTC
TRBD2	TRBJ2-7	TRBV4-1	NA	CASSPGFVASGSYEQYF	TGCGCCAGCAGCCCTGGTTTTGTTGCTAGCGGCTCCTACGAGCAGTACTTC
TRBD1	TRBJ2-7	TRBV27	NA	CASSSTGTGRPSSYEQYF	TGTGCCAGCAGTTCGACCGGGACAGGGCGACCTAGCTCCTACGAGCAGTACTTC
NA	TRBJ2-7	TRBV19	NA	CASSIGPKRPDSYEQYF	TGTGCCAGTAGTATAGGCCCTAAGCGGCCCGACTCCTACGAGCAGTACTTC
TRBD1	TRBJ2-7	TRBV23-1	NA	CASSLPGQGMIGSYEQYF	TGCGCCAGCAGTCTTCCGGGACAGGGCATGATCGGCTCCTACGAGCAGTACTTC
NA	TRBJ2-2	TRBV19	NA	CASIDFTGELFF	TGTGCCAGTATCGACTTCACCGGGGAGCTGTTTTTT
NA	TRBJ1-1	TRBV28	NA	CASIGWNTEAFF	TGTGCCAGCATAGGCTGGAACACTGAAGCTTTCTTT
TRBD1	TRBJ1-1	TRBV5-8	NA	CASSTGTGSNTEAFF	TGTGCCAGCAGCACCGGGACAGGATCGAACACTGAAGCTTTCTTT
TRBD2	TRBJ2-7	TRBV9	NA	CASSIGLGSSYEQYF	TGTGCCAGCAGCATCGGACTAGGGAGCTCCTACGAGCAGTACTTC
NA	TRBJ2-5	TRBV7-9	NA	CASSLGSGGKTQYF	TGTGCCAGCAGCTTAGGATCGGGGGGCAAGACCCAGTACTTC
NA	TRBJ2-2	TRBV6-5	NA	CASSYAGAQNTGELFF	TGTGCCAGCAGTTATGCGGGGGCTCAGAACACCGGGGAGCTGTTTTTT
TRBD1	TRBJ1-2	TRBV19	NA	CASSRDRDYGYTF	TGTGCCAGTAGTCGGGACAGGGACTATGGCTACACCTTC
NA	TRBJ2-1	TRBV28	NA	CASREGSGLSYEQFF	TGTGCCAGCAGAGAAGGATCGGGACTTTCGTATGAGCAGTTCTTC
TRBD2	TRBJ2-3	TRBV5-1	NA	CASSSGTSGSTDTQYF	TGCGCCAGCAGCTCCGGGACTAGCGGGAGCACAGATACGCAGTATTTT
NA	TRBJ1-1	TRBV28	NA	CASSPPGRSLAFF	TGTGCCAGCAGTCCTCCGGGACGAAGTTTGGCTTTCTTT
NA	TRBJ2-7	TRBV2	NA	CASSPGQGRGYEQYF	TGTGCCAGCAGTCCTGGCCAGGGCAGGGGCTACGAGCAGTACTTC